These T cell receptor beta chains were read from a single sample in a study of blood T cell repertoires in COVID-19. Libraries were prepared by immunoSEQ multiplex PCR; TCRdb keeps only in-frame clonotypes and omits some of them. Among 160,000 or so clones, 80% were seen once, and the ten largest hold over 0.5%. The sequenced sample was peripheral blood. These receptor sequences come from a man aged 55 to 70 with acute or convalescent COVID-19. Both conserved end residues are part of each CDR3. Each record gives: D gene, clone size, J gene, V gene, CDR3 DNA, CDR3 protein. The D gene is left open where the match is weak. A row's size may be missing; if present it is once, few, many or a size class.

TRBD1,NA,TRBJ1-1,TRBV29-1,TGCAGCGTTAAAACAGGGGCCACTGAAGCTTTCTTT,CSVKTGATEAFF
TRBD1,NA,TRBJ1-1,TRBV3-1/TRBV3-2,TGTGCCAGCAGCCAGTATCAGGGGGCGGATGCTTTCTTT,CASSQYQGADAFF
TRBD2,few,TRBJ2-7,TRBV7-9,TGTGCCAGCAGCCTAGCCCCACTAGCGGGGGACGAGCAGTACTTC,CASSLAPLAGDEQYF
NA,NA,TRBJ1-6,TRBV3-1/TRBV3-2,TGTGCCAGCAGCTCTCGGAGCTCCTATAATTCACCCCTCCACTTT,CASSSRSSYNSPLHF
NA,NA,TRBJ1-1,TRBV28,TGTGCCAGCAGTCCCCTTAAGGACATACCTGAAGCTTTCTTT,CASSPLKDIPEAFF
NA,NA,TRBJ1-2,TRBV3-1/TRBV3-2,TGTGCCAGCAGCCTGGGGGCCAGGTATGGCTACACCTTC,CASSLGARYGYTF
TRBD2,NA,TRBJ2-1,TRBV9,TGTGCCAGCAGCCCTCGCCCCGGGGGGGCCGAAGAGCAGTTCTTC,CASSPRPGGAEEQFF
NA,few,TRBJ1-1,TRBV28,TGTGCCAGCAGTTTAAGAGAGGGGGGGACAAGTGCTGAAGCTTTCTTT,CASSLREGGTSAEAFF
NA,NA,TRBJ2-5,TRBV6-5,TGTGCCAGCGTAGGAGGGGGGGCCGGGGAGACCCAGTACTTC,CASVGGGAGETQYF
NA,NA,TRBJ2-7,TRBV7-2,TGTGCCAGCAGCTTATTGGAGGGGAGCTCCTACGAGCAGTACTTC,CASSLLEGSSYEQYF
NA,NA,TRBJ2-5,TRBV6-5,TGTGCCAGCAGTTACGGCCAGGGGTGGGAGACCCAGTACTTC,CASSYGQGWETQYF
NA,NA,TRBJ1-4,TRBV19,TGTGCCAGTAGGGACTCCACAGGGATCGGTGAAAAACTGTTTTTT,CASRDSTGIGEKLFF
TRBD1,few,TRBJ1-4,TRBV7-8,TGTGCCAGCGGCGGACAGGGTCGAGGTGAAAAACTGTTTTTT,CASGGQGRGEKLFF
TRBD1,NA,TRBJ2-2,TRBV5-1,TGCGCCAGCAGCTTGGGGACAGGGGGCACCGGGGAGCTGTTTTTT,CASSLGTGGTGELFF
TRBD1,once,TRBJ2-1,TRBV7-2,TGTGCCAGCAGCAACAGGGGGCGTTCCAATGAGCAGTTCTTC,CASSNRGRSNEQFF
TRBD2,few,TRBJ2-1,TRBV9,TGTGCCAGCAGCGTATTGGCGGGCAGCGGGGTGGAGCAGTTCTTC,CASSVLAGSGVEQFF
NA,NA,TRBJ1-5,TRBV11-2,TGTGCCAGCAGCTTAGACAGTACCTCATCAGTGCCCCAGCATTTT,CASSLDSTSSVPQHF
NA,NA,TRBJ1-2,TRBV5-1,TGCGCCAGCAGCTTGGAAGACTCCCGACCTCCTGGCTACACCTTC,CASSLEDSRPPGYTF
TRBD1,NA,TRBJ1-4,TRBV28,TGTGCCAGCAGTTGGGACAGGGTTGGGGAAAAACTGTTTTTT,CASSWDRVGEKLFF
NA,NA,TRBJ1-6,TRBV12-3/TRBV12-4,TGTGCCAGCAGTTCTACAGGGCGGGCACCCCTCCACTTT,CASSSTGRAPLHF
NA,NA,TRBJ1-5,TRBV4-3,TGCGCCAGCAGCCAAGATTGGGCAGGGGGCAATCAGCCCCAGCATTTT,CASSQDWAGGNQPQHF
TRBD1,NA,TRBJ1-1,TRBV24-1,TGTGCCACCAGTGATTCAAGACAGGGCAGCACTGAAGCTTTCTTT,CATSDSRQGSTEAFF
TRBD2,NA,TRBJ2-1,TRBV19,TGTGCCAGTAGCATGGGGGGGACTAGCGGAAACAATGAGCAGTTCTTC,CASSMGGTSGNNEQFF
TRBD2,few,TRBJ2-1,TRBV6-5,TGTGCCAGCAGCCCCTGGGGGGGTGTAAGCAATGAGCAGTTCTTC,CASSPWGGVSNEQFF
TRBD1,NA,TRBJ1-1,TRBV10-3,TGTGCCATCAGTGATAAACAGGGGTTCACTGAAGCTTTCTTT,CAISDKQGFTEAFF
NA,NA,TRBJ2-4,TRBV20-1,TGCAGTGCTAGTTTACTTAACCTCAAAAACATTCAGTACTTC,CSASLLNLKNIQYF
TRBD1,NA,TRBJ1-2,TRBV28,TGTGCCAGCAGTTCCCAGGACAGGTTGTATGGCTACACCTTC,CASSSQDRLYGYTF
TRBD1,NA,TRBJ1-2,TRBV7-2,TGTGCCAGCAGCGTGACAGGGACGACTAACTATGGCTACACCTTC,CASSVTGTTNYGYTF
TRBD1,few,TRBJ1-4,TRBV24-1,TGTGCCACCAGTGAAGGAGGGGGCGGCACTAATGAAAAACTGTTTTTT,CATSEGGGGTNEKLFF
TRBD1,few,TRBJ2-7,TRBV19,TGTGCCAGTATGGATGCGGGGACAGGGATCTACGAGCAGTACTTC,CASMDAGTGIYEQYF
TRBD2,once,TRBJ2-1,TRBV6-2/TRBV6-3,TGTGCCAGCAGCCTAGCGGGAGACATTTGGGGCTCCTACAATGAGCAGTTCTTC,CASSLAGDIWGSYNEQFF
NA,NA,TRBJ2-7,TRBV12-3/TRBV12-4,TGTGCCAGCAGTTTGGAGCGAGGCGAGCAGTACTTC,CASSLERGEQYF
TRBD1,NA,TRBJ2-2,TRBV6-5,TGTGCCAGCACCCGGGACAGGGGCACCGGGGAGCTGTTTTTT,CASTRDRGTGELFF
NA,NA,TRBJ1-5,TRBV7-2,TGTGCCAGCAGCTTATGGCAGAATCAGCCCCAGCATTTT,CASSLWQNQPQHF
NA,NA,TRBJ2-2,TRBV30,TGTGCCTGGAGTCAAAACACCGGGGAGCTGTTTTTT,CAWSQNTGELFF
TRBD2,NA,TRBJ2-1,TRBV5-1,TGCGCCAGCAGCTTGCAGCGGGGGAGTAATGAGCAGTTCTTC,CASSLQRGSNEQFF
NA,NA,TRBJ1-4,TRBV12-3/TRBV12-4,TGTGCCAGCAGTTTGGGCGAAAAACTGTTTTTT,CASSLGEKLFF
NA,NA,TRBJ1-2,TRBV18,TGTGCCAGCTCACCACAAACAGTTGATGGCTACACCTTC,CASSPQTVDGYTF
TRBD1,few,TRBJ1-4,TRBV3-1/TRBV3-2,TGTGCCAGCAGCCAATTTCAGGGGGCGGGTGAAAAACTGTTTTTT,CASSQFQGAGEKLFF
NA,NA,TRBJ1-1,TRBV11-3,TGTGCCAGCAGTTCCGGGGTGAGCGATCAAGCTTTCTTT,CASSSGVSDQAFF
TRBD2,NA,TRBJ2-1,TRBV4-1,TGCGCCAGCAGCCAAGACGTTAGCGGGTCAAGCTCCTACAATGAGCAGTTCTTC,CASSQDVSGSSSYNEQFF
NA,NA,TRBJ1-6,TRBV5-6,TGTGCCAGCAGCTTGGGGCACCAGAATTCACCCCTCCACTTT,CASSLGHQNSPLHF
TRBD1,few,TRBJ1-1,TRBV2,TGTGCCAGTAGAGACAGGGGGAATGTGAACACTGAAGCTTTCTTT,CASRDRGNVNTEAFF
NA,few,TRBJ2-7,TRBV6-2/TRBV6-3,TGTGCCAGCAGCCCAACAGGGCAACACGAGCAGTACTTC,CASSPTGQHEQYF
NA,NA,TRBJ2-7,TRBV5-6,TGTGCCAGCAGCTTAGTTGGGCCATCTTACGAGCAGTACTTC,CASSLVGPSYEQYF
NA,NA,TRBJ2-2,TRBV6-2/TRBV6-3,TGTGCCAGCAGTTACTCGAGAGGAAGGAACACCGGGGAGCTGTTTTTT,CASSYSRGRNTGELFF
NA,NA,TRBJ2-7,TRBV4-1,TGCGCCAGCAGCCAGAGGGCGGGGATCTACGAGCAGTACTTC,CASSQRAGIYEQYF
TRBD1,NA,TRBJ2-1,TRBV29-1,TGCAGCGCTGCCCCAGAATCGGACAGGGTAGATGAGCAGTTCTTC,CSAAPESDRVDEQFF
TRBD1,NA,TRBJ2-7,TRBV29-1,TGCAGCGTTGTACAGGGGGCGCGGGAGCAGTACTTC,CSVVQGAREQYF
NA,NA,TRBJ2-7,TRBV18,TGTGCCAGCTCACCAAGGGAGGCCTACGAGCAGTACTTC,CASSPREAYEQYF
NA,NA,TRBJ1-6,TRBV7-9,TGTGCCAGCAGCTTAGGTCTGGACAGATATTCACCCCTCCACTTT,CASSLGLDRYSPLHF
TRBD1,NA,TRBJ2-3,TRBV6-2/TRBV6-3,TGTGCCAGCAGCAACAGGGGTCGTACGCAGTATTTT,CASSNRGRTQYF
TRBD1,NA,TRBJ1-2,TRBV27,TGTGCCAGCAGCCCGGACAGGGCAGGGAATGGCTACACCTTC,CASSPDRAGNGYTF
NA,NA,TRBJ1-1,TRBV7-9,TGTGCCAGCCTGACTTTTGGTAAGGTAGAAGCTTTCTTT,CASLTFGKVEAFF
NA,NA,TRBJ2-5,TRBV5-5,TGTGCCAGCAGCTCCCGTTCGACAGAACAAGAGACCCAGTACTTC,CASSSRSTEQETQYF
TRBD2,NA,TRBJ2-5,TRBV2,TGTGCCAGCAGTGAAACGACTAGCGCCCTGGGAGGGACCCAGTACTTC,CASSETTSALGGTQYF
TRBD1,NA,TRBJ1-6,TRBV7-9,TGTGCCAGCAGCTGGGGACAGGGCTCTAATTCACCCCTCCACTTT,CASSWGQGSNSPLHF
NA,NA,TRBJ2-7,TRBV7-8,TGTGCCAGCAGCAACCAGGCTTACGAGCAGTACTTC,CASSNQAYEQYF